Here is one T cell receptor beta chain with its context. Source study methods: Using reference gene primer amplification, nucleated cell counts were estimated. Profiling relied on immunoSEQ multiplex PCR, and the TCRdb table lists in-frame clones only, not all of them. V, J and clone size are taken as reported in that table, and D and trimming were inferred from the DNA itself. The table has 70,000 to 100,000 clones, around 89% seen once; the top ten hold 3.5% to 5%. The data derive from a study of blood T cell repertoires in COVID-19. About the research overall: Samples of COVID-19 (acute and convalescent) were obtained from the United States, Italy and Spain. Nucleic acid was either cDNA or gDNA, and it came from T cells, B-cell-depleted T cells, or PBMCs.

The germline CDR1 and CDR2 sequences are LGHDT and YNNKEL (reference sequence). Trimming stripped 4 bases from V and 11 bases from J, with 14 bases between. The CDR3 covers 12 residues. The chain couples TRBV3-1 (or the pseudogene TRBV3-2) to TRBJ1-1; the D gene is possibly TRBD1 (6 bases). The clonotype comes from a woman older than 75 with active or convalescent COVID-19. The sample comprised peripheral blood. CDR3 DNA: TGTGCCAGCAGCCTCCCGGGGGGCTCGGCTTTCTTT. This encodes CASSLPGGSAFF.